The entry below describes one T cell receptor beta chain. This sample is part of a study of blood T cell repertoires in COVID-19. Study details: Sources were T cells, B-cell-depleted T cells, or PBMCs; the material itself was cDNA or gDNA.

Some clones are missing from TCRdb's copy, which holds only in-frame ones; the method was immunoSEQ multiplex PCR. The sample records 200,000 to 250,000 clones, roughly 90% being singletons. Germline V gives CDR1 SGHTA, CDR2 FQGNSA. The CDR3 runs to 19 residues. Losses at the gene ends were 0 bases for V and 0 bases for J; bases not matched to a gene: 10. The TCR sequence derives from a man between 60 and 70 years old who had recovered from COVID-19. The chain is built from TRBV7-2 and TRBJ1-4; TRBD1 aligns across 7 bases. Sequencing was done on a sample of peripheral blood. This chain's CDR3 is CASSLALTGEFTTNEKLFF. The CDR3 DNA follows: TGTGCCAGCAGCTTAGCGTTAACAGGGGAATTTACAACTAATGAAAAACTGTTTTTT.